This TCR beta chain appears in the sequencing data of a study of shared clonotypes between healthy human individuals. Assay used: immunoSEQ multiplex PCR; TCRdb lists only in-frame clones, some missing. This table has some 1.1 million clones, around 77% appearing once. The CDR3 covers 14 residues. Trimming cost V 2 bases and J 4 bases, with 12 bases left between them. Germline lookup yields CDR1 MNHNS and CDR2 SASEGT. The sample comprised memory CD4+ T cells from PBMCs. Specified subset: CD45RA-negative fraction. The TCR originated in a man between 18 and 29 years old in good health. Some clones in this sample may be carry-over from other donors' samples. The chain carries TRBV6-1 and TRBJ2-7, with unresolved D. CDR3 protein: CASSEPRATYEQYF. DNA for the CDR3: TGTGCCAGCAGTGAACCTAGAGCAACATACGAGCAGTACTTC.